These 13 T cell receptor beta chains were all obtained from the same sample, sequenced in a study of blood T cell repertoires in COVID-19. Sequencing was performed with immunoSEQ multiplex PCR; in TCRdb, only in-frame clones are kept and a portion is missing. The table has 170,000 or so clones, over 75% seen once. Specimen: PBMCs or T cells enriched from blood (not recorded which). The receptors were gathered from a woman aged 18-29 years who had recovered from COVID-19.

The chain is built from TRBV4-1 and TRBJ1-2; a possible D gene is TRBD1 (6 bases). V was pared by 4 bases and J by 1 base, with 10 bases between. The CDR3 sequence is 14 residues long. CDR1 MGHRA and CDR2 YSYEKL come from the germline V gene. CDR3 amino acids: CASSPGTFNYGYTF. CDR3 in DNA: TGCGCCAGCAGCCCTGGGACATTTAACTATGGCTACACCTTC.

The chain has TRBV28 and TRBJ1-5, with D uncertain. This CDR3 comprises 17 residues. Germline V CDR1 and CDR2: MDHEN, SYDVKM. V lost 2 bases to trimming and J lost 3 bases, with 17 bases between them. CDR3 protein: CASSLKRSLQANQPQHF. The CDR3 region has the DNA TGTGCCAGCAGTTTAAAGCGGAGCTTGCAAGCCAATCAGCCCCAGCATTTT.

V is TRBV30 and J is TRBJ2-2; no firm D call. Per the germline V gene, CDR1 is GTSNPN and CDR2 is SVGIG (reference sequence). The V and J ends lost 3 bases and 3 bases respectively, with 14 bases between them. The CDR3 spans 15 residues. The CDR3 sequence is CAWRVRGQDTGELFF. CDR3 nucleotide sequence: TGTGCCTGGAGGGTCCGTGGTCAGGACACCGGGGAGCTGTTTTTT.

Comment on this clone: Other DNA sequences in this sample translate to the same CDR3. The V gene is TRBV6-5, the J gene TRBJ2-7; 8 nucleotides agree with TRBD1. V trimming: 5 bases; J trimming: 0 bases; junction bases outside the gene matches: 3. Germline V lookup: CDR1 MNHEY, CDR2 SVGAGI. There are 14 residues in the CDR3. The CDR3 sequence is CASSRTGNSYEQYF. CDR3 DNA sequence: TGTGCCAGCAGTAGGACAGGGAACTCCTACGAGCAGTACTTC.

This clone was seen more than once but under ten times. This chain connects TRBV4-3 to TRBJ1-4; TRBD1 is a possible D gene (6 bases). Germline V gene lookup returns CDR1 LGHNA and CDR2 YSLEER. Between the trimmed V and J ends, which lost 0 bases and 6 bases, there was a span of 14 bases. There are 16 residues in the CDR3. In DNA form, the CDR3 reads TGCGCCAGCAGCCAAGACTGGGCAGGGGTGGATGAAAAACTGTTTTTT. Its protein is CASSQDWAGVDEKLFF.

The rearrangement uses TRBV5-1 and TRBJ2-7; 9 positions agree with TRBD1. Germline-derived CDR1 and CDR2 are SGHRS and YFSETQ. The J segment lost 6 bases and the V segment lost 2 bases, leaving 6 bases of the junction unmatched. This CDR3 comprises 14 residues. The CDR3 loop reads CASSFGTGFLEQYF. CDR3 coding DNA: TGCGCCAGCAGCTTCGGGACAGGGTTTCTCGAGCAGTACTTC.

The chain uses TRBV28 and TRBJ1-1; D is possibly TRBD1 (5 bases). CDR3 length: 13 amino acids. Trimming took 10 bases from V and 2 from J, leaving 14 bases between them. CDR1 and CDR2 from the germline V gene are MDHEN and SYDVKM. Here the CDR3 reads CATDRQHNTEAFF. CDR3 DNA: TGTGCCACCGACCGACAGCACAACACTGAAGCTTTCTTT.

The chain employs TRBV13 and TRBJ2-3; no clear D. The CDR3 has 17 amino acids. CDR1 PRHDT and CDR2 FYEKMQ come from the germline V gene (reference sequence). Trimming left V 5 bases short and J 0 bases short, with 18 bases between. CDR3 region: CASSVEALAVSTDTQYF. The CDR3 bases are TGTGCCAGCAGCGTAGAAGCGTTAGCTGTTAGCACAGATACGCAGTATTTT.

The chain is built from TRBV19 and TRBJ1-1; D unclear. The V gene lost 3 bases and the J gene lost 0 bases, with 5 bases spanning the gap. Germline assignment: CDR1 LNHDA and CDR2 SQIVND (reference sequence). The CDR3 is 13 amino acids. DNA of the CDR3: TGTGCCAGTAGTATTATGTTGAACACTGAAGCTTTCTTT. It yields the protein CASSIMLNTEAFF.

V is TRBV5-1 and J is TRBJ1-2; 7 bases agree with TRBD1. Trimming at V came to 4 bases and at J to 8 bases, leaving 5 bases not matched to a gene. From germline, CDR1 is SGHRS and CDR2 YFSETQ. CDR3 size: 12 residues. CDR3 coding DNA: TGCGCCAGCAGCGGGCAGGGGGAAGGCTACACCTTC. This codes for CASSGQGEGYTF.

V gene TRBV5-1 combines with J gene TRBJ1-4, with TRBD1 matching over 7 bases. After removal of 0 bases from V and 8 bases from J, the junction contained 13 bases not matched to a gene. Germline V gene lookup returns CDR1 SGHRS and CDR2 YFSETQ. The CDR3 has 17 amino acids. The CDR3 DNA reads TGCGCCAGCAGCTTGGGACAGGGCCCGGGTTGGGTCGAAAAACTGTTTTTT. Encoded protein: CASSLGQGPGWVEKLFF.

This clone was counted only a few times. V is TRBV28 and J is TRBJ2-1, with D unresolved. From germline, CDR1 is MDHEN and CDR2 SYDVKM. V lost 3 bases and J lost 0, with 9 bases in between. The CDR3 totals 15 residues. The CDR3 sequence is CASSFDSGSYNEQFF. The DNA of the CDR3 is TGTGCCAGCAGTTTTGATTCGGGCTCCTACAATGAGCAGTTCTTC.

The table lists this clone with a count of one. The CDR3 loop reads CASYEGAGYTF. In nucleotides, the CDR3 is TGTGCCAGCTATGAGGGGGCTGGCTACACCTTC. The chain couples TRBV28 to TRBJ1-2; 7 bases line up with TRBD1. Germline lookup yields CDR1 MDHEN and CDR2 SYDVKM. The J segment lost 7 bases and the V segment lost 8 bases, leaving 4 bases of the junction unmatched. The CDR3 contains 11 residues.